These 8 T cell receptor beta chains share one sample of origin, sequenced in a study of blood T cell repertoires in COVID-19. Measured with immunoSEQ multiplex PCR; TCRdb has only the in-frame clones, and not every one. The sample shows around 150,000 clones, over 80% of them seen only once. The sequencing input was peripheral blood. All receptors derive from a woman aged 60-70 years who had recovered from COVID-19.

V gene TRBV7-9 combines with J gene TRBJ2-3; D might be TRBD1 (6 bases). Trimming shortened V by 7 bases and J by 2 bases, and 10 bases separated the two germline ends. The germline CDR1 and CDR2 sequences are SEHNR and FQNEAQ (reference sequence). The CDR3 spans 13 residues. CDR3 amino acids: CASTRTATDTQYF. CDR3 sequence (DNA): TGTGCCAGCACTCGGACAGCCACAGATACGCAGTATTTT.

The CDR3 region is CASSRPGQGDTEAFF. The CDR3 DNA is TGTGCCAGCAGTCGTCCGGGACAGGGGGATACTGAAGCTTTCTTT. The chain has TRBV6-6 and TRBJ1-1, with 11 bases identical to TRBD1. This CDR3 comprises 15 residues. The V gene end was trimmed by 5 bases and the J gene end by 5 bases; junction bases not matched to a gene: 7. Germline CDR1 is MNHNY and CDR2 is SVGAGI (reference sequence).

V gene TRBV7-6 combines with J gene TRBJ2-5; a weak D match, TRBD1 (6 bases). Trimming shortened V by 3 bases and J by 5 bases, and 16 bases separated the two germline ends. The germline V gene encodes CDR1 SGHVS and CDR2 FNYEAQ. The CDR3 extends over 15 amino acids. CDR3 DNA: TGTGCCAGCAGCTTCTCGAGGGGGAGCGCGGAGACCCAGTACTTC. This codes for CASSFSRGSAETQYF.

This chain uses TRBV28 with TRBJ2-7; the D is unclear. Trimming left V 3 bases short and J 2 bases short, with 8 bases between. Germline V gene sequence: CDR1 MDHEN, CDR2 SYDVKM. This CDR3 has 13 residues. In nucleotides, the CDR3 is TGTGCCAGCAGTTTGAGGCGGACCTACGAGCAGTACTTC. It translates to CASSLRRTYEQYF.

The rearrangement links TRBV18 to TRBJ1-2; 9 bases align to TRBD1. Germline loops: CDR1 KGHSH, CDR2 LQKENI. The CDR3 sequence is 14 residues long. V lost 3 bases to trimming and J lost 8 bases; unmatched junction nucleotides: 7. The CDR3 protein is CASSPGQGAEGYTF. The CDR3 DNA is TGTGCCAGCTCACCGGGACAGGGAGCGGAGGGCTACACCTTC.

The J gene is TRBJ2-7, the V gene TRBV18; TRBD1 matches at 8 bases. CDR3 size: 17 residues. Germline V gene lookup returns CDR1 KGHSH and CDR2 LQKENI. V lost 2 bases and J lost 3; bases outside the gene matches: 12. The CDR3 loop is CASSPMAFGQGNYEQYF. DNA for the CDR3: TGTGCCAGCTCACCAATGGCGTTCGGACAGGGAAACTACGAGCAGTACTTC.

V gene TRBV11-1 combines with J gene TRBJ2-4; D not certain. The length of the CDR3 is 14 residues. Germline CDR1 is SGHAT and CDR2 is FQDESV (reference sequence). The V end was cut by 3 bases, the J end by 8 bases, with 14 bases between. The CDR3 DNA reads TGTGCCAGCAGCTTCGGTCTCCCCAGCGACATTCAGTACTTC. Translating it yields CASSFGLPSDIQYF.

The rearrangement links TRBV6-5 to TRBJ1-4; 9 bases align to TRBD1. V was pared by 6 bases and J by 6 bases, with 5 bases of the junction left unmatched. The germline gives CDR1 MNHEY, CDR2 SVGAGI. The CDR3 contains 14 residues. This chain's CDR3 is CASRRDRDDEKLFF. DNA of the CDR3: TGTGCCAGCAGGAGGGACAGGGATGATGAAAAACTGTTTTTT.